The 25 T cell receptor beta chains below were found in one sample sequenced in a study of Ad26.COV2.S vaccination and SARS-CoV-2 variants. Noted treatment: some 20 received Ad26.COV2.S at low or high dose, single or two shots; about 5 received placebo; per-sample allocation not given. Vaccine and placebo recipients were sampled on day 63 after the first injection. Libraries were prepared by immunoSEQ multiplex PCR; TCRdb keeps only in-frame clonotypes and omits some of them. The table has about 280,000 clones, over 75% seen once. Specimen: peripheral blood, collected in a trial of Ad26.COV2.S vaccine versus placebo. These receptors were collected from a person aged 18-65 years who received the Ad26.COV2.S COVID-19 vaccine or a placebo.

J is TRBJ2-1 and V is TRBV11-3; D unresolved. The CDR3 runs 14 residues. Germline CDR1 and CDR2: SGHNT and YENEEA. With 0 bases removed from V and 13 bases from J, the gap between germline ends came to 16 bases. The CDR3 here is CASSLDARETNQFF. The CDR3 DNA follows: TGTGCCAGCAGCTTAGACGCCCGAGAAACCAACCAGTTCTTC.

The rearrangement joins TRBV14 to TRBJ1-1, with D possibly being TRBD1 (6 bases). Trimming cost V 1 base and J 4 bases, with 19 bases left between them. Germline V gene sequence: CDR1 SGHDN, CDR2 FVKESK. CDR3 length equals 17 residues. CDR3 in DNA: TGTGCCAGCAGCCAAGGGGGGATTGGGACACCAGCCACTGAAGCTTTCTTT. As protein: CASSQGGIGTPATEAFF.

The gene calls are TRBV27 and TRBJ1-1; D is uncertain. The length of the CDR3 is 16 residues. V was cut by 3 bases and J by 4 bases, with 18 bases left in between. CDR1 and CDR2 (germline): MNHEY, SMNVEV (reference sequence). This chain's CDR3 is CASSFLVGARGTEAFF. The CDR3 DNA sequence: TGTGCCAGCAGTTTTCTTGTGGGAGCCCGGGGCACTGAAGCTTTCTTT.

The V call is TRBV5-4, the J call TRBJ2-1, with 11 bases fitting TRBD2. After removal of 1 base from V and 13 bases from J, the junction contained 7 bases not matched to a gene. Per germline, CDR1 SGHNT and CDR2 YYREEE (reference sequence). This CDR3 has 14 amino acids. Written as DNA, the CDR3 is TGTGCCAGCAGCTTGACCGGGACTAGCGGTCTACAGTTCTTC. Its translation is CASSLTGTSGLQFF.

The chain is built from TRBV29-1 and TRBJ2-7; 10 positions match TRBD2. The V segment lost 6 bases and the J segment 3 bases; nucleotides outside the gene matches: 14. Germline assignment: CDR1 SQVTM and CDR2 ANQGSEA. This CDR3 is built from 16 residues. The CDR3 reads CSVLKGLAGALYEQYF. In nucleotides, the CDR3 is TGCAGCGTCCTAAAAGGCCTAGCGGGGGCCCTCTACGAGCAGTACTTC.

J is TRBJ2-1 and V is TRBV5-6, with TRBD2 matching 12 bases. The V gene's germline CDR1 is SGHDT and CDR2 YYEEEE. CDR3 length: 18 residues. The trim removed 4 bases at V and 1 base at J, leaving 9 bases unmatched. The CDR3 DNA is TGTGCCAGCAGCACCGTGACTAGCGGGGGTGGGTCCTACAATGAGCAGTTCTTC. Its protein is CASSTVTSGGGSYNEQFF. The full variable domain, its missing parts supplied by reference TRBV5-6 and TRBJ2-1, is DAGVTQSPTHLIKTRGQQVTLRCSPKSGHDTVSWYQQALGQGPQFIFQYYEEEERQRGNFPDRFSGHQFPNYSSELNVNALLLGDSALYLCASSTVTSGGGSYNEQFFGPGTRLTVL.

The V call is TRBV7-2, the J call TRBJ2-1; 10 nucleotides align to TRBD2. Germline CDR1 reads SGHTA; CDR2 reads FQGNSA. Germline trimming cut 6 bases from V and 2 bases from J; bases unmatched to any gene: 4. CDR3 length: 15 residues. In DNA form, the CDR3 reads TGTGCCAGCAGGTCTAGCGGGGGACCCTACAATGAGCAGTTCTTC. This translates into CASRSSGGPYNEQFF.

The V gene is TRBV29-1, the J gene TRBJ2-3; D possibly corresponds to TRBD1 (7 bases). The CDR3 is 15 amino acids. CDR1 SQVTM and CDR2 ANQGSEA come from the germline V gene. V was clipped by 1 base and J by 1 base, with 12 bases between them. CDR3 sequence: CSVEGQGGGTDTQYF. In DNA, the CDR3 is TGCAGCGTTGAAGGACAGGGCGGGGGCACAGATACGCAGTATTTT.

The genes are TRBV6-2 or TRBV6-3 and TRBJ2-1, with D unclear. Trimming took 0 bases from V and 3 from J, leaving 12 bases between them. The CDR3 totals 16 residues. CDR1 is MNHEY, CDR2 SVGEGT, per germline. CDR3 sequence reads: CASSYSGRSIYNEQFF. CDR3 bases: TGTGCCAGCAGTTACTCGGGCAGGTCGATCTACAATGAGCAGTTCTTC.

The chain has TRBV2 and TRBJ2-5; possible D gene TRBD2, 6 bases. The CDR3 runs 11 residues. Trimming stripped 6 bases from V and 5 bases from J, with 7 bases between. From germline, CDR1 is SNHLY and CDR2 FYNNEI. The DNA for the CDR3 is TGTGCCAGCAGGGCGGGGGAGACCCAGTACTTC. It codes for CASRAGETQYF.

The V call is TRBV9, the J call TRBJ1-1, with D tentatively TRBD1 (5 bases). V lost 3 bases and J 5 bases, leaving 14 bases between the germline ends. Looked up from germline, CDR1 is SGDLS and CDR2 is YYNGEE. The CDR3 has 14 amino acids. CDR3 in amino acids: CASSGREWGTEAFF. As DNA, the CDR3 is TGTGCCAGCAGCGGCAGGGAGTGGGGAACTGAAGCTTTCTTT.

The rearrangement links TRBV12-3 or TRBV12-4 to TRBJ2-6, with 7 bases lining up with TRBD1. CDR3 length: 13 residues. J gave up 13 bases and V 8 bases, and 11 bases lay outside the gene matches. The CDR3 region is CASRTGSLGVLTF. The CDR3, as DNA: TGTGCCAGCCGGACAGGATCCCTGGGAGTCCTGACTTTC.

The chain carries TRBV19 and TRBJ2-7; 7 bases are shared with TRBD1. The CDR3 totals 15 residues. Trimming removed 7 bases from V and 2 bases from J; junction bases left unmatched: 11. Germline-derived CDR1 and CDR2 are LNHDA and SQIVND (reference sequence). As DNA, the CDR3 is TGTGCCAGTAACAGCCCCAGACAGGGCACCTACGAGCAGTACTTC. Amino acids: CASNSPRQGTYEQYF. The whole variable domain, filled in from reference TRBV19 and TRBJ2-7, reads DGGITQSPKYLFRKEGQNVTLSCEQNLNHDAMYWYRQDPGQGLRLIYYSQIVNDFQKGDIAEGYSVSREKKESFPLTVTSAQKNPTAFYLCASNSPRQGTYEQYFGPGTRLTVT.

The CDR3 is CASSVSGSLLEQFF. CDR3 nucleotide sequence: TGCGCCAGCAGTGTCAGCGGGAGTCTCCTGGAGCAGTTCTTC. The chain couples TRBV10-1 to TRBJ2-1; 8 bases align to TRBD2. Looked up from germline, CDR1 is WNHNN and CDR2 is SYGVQD (reference sequence). The CDR3 covers 14 residues. The junction had 9 bases not matched to a gene; V was cut back by 4 bases and J by 10 bases.

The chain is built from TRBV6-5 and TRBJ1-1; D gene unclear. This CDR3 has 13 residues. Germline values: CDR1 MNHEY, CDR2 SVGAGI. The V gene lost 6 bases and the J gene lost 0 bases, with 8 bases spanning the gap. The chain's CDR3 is CASRASMNTEAFF. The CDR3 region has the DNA TGTGCCAGCAGGGCGTCAATGAACACTGAAGCTTTCTTT.

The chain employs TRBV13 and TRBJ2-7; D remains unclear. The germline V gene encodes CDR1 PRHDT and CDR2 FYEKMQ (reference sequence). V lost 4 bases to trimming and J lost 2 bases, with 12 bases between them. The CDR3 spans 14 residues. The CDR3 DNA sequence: TGTGCCAGCAGCTCGGACCAGATCCCCTACGAGCAGTACTTC. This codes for CASSSDQIPYEQYF.

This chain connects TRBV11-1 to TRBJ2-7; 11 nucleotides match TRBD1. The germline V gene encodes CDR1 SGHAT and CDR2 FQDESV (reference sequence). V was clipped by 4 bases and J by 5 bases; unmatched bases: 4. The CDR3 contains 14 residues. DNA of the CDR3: TGTGCCAGCAGCTCCCCGGGACAGGGGGACGAGCAGTACTTC. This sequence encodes CASSSPGQGDEQYF. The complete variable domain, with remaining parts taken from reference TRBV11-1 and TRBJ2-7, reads EAEVAQSPRYKITEKSQAVAFWCDPISGHATLYWYRQILGQGPELLVQFQDESVVDDSQLPKDRFSAERLKGVDSTLKIQPAELGDSAMYLCASSSPGQGDEQYFGPGTRLTVT.

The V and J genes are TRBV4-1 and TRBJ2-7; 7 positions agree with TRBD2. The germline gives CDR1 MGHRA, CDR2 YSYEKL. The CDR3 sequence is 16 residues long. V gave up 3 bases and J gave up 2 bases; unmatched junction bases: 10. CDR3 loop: CASSQGQRDGTYEQYF. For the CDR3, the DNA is TGCGCCAGCAGCCAGGGCCAGCGGGACGGGACCTACGAGCAGTACTTC.

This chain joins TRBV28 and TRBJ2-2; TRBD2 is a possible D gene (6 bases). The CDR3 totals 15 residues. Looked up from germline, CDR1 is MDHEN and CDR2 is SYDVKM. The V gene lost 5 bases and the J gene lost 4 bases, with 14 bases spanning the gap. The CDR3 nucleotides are TGTGCCAGCAGTCTCGGCGGGATGGGCACCGGGGAGCTGTTTTTT. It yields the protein CASSLGGMGTGELFF.

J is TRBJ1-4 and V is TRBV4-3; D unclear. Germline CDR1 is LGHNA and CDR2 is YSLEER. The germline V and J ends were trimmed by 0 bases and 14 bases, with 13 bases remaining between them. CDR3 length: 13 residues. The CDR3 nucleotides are TGCGCCAGCAGCCAAGATCCGAGCGGTGGGCTGTTTTTT. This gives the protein CASSQDPSGGLFF.

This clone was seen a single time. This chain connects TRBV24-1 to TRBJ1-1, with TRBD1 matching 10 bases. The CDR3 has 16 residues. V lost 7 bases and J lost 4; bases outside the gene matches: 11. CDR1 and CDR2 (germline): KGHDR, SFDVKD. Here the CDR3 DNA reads TGTGCCACCAGGGGGGACAGGGGACTCCCGGGCACTGAAGCTTTCTTT. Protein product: CATRGDRGLPGTEAFF.

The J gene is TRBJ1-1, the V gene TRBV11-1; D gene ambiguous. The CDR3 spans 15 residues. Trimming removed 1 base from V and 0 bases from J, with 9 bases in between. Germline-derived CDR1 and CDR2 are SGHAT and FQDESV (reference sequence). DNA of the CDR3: TGTGCCAGCAGCTTAGTTGGAAGTCTGAACACTGAAGCTTTCTTT. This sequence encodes CASSLVGSLNTEAFF.

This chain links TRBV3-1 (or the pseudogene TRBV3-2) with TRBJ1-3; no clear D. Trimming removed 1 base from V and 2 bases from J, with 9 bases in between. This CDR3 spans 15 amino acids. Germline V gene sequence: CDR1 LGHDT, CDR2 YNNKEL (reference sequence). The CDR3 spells CASSQGVVTGNTIYF. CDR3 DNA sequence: TGTGCCAGCAGCCAAGGAGTAGTAACTGGAAACACCATATATTTT.

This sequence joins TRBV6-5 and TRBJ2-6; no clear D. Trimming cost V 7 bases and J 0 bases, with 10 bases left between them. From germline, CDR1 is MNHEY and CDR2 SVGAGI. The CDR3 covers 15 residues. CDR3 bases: TGTGCCAGCACACGGGTTGCCTCTGGGGCCAACGTCCTGACTTTC. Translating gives CASTRVASGANVLTF.

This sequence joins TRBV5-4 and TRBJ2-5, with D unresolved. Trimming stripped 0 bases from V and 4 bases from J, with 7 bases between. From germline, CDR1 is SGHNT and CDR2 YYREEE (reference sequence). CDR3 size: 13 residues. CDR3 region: CASSLDGVETQYF. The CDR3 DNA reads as TGTGCCAGCAGCTTGGATGGGGTAGAGACCCAGTACTTC.